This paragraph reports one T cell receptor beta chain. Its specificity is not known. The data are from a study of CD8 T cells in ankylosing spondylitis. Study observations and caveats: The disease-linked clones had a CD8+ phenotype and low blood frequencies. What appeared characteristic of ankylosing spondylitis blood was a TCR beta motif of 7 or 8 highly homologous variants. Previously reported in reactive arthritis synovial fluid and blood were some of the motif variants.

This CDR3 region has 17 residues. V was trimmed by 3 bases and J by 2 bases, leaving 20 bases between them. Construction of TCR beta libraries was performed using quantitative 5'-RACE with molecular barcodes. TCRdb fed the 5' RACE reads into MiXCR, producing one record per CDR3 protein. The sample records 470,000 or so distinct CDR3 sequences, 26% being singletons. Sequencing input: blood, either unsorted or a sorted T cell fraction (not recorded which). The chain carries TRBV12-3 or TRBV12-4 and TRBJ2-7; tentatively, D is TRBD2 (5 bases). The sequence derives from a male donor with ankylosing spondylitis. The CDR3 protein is CASSFEWVPRGPYEQYF. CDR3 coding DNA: TGTGCCAGCAGTTTCGAATGGGTTCCCCGAGGGCCCTACGAGCAGTACTTC.